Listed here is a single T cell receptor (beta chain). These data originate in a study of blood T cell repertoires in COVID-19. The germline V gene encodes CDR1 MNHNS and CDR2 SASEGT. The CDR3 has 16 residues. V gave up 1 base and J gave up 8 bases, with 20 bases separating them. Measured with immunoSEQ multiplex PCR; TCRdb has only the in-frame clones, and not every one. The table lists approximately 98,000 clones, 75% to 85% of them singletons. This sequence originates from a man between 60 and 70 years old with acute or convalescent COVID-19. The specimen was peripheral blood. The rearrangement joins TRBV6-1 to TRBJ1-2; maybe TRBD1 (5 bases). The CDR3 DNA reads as TGTGCCAGCAGTGAAGTGGAGGGGCGTAGTCAGTGGGGCTACACCTTC. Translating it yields CASSEVEGRSQWGYTF.